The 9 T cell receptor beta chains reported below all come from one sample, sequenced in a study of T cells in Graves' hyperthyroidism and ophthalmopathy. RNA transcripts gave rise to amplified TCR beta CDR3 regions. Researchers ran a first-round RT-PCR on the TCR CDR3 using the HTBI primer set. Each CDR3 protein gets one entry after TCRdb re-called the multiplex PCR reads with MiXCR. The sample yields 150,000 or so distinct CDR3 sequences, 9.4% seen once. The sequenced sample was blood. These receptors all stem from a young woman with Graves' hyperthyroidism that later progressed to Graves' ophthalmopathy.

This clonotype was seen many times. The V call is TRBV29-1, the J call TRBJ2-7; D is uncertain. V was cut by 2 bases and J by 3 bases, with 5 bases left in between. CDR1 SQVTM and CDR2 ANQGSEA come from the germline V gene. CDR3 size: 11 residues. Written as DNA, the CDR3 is TGCAGCGTTGAATCGGGCTACGAGCAGTACTTC. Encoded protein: CSVESGYEQYF.

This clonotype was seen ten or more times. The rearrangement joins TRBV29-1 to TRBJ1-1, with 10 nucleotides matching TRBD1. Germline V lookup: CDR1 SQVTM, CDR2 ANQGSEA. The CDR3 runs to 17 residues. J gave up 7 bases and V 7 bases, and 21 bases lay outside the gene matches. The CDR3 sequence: CSAGASDRQGADGEAFF. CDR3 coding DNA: TGCAGCGCCGGGGCCTCCGATCGACAGGGGGCGGATGGTGAAGCTTTCTTT.

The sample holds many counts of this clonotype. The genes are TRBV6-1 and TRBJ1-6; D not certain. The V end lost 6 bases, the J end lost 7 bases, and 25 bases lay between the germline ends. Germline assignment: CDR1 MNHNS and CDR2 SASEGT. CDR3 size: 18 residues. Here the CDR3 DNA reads TGTGCCAGCAGAACATCGTCGCTGGGTCTGGGATTGAATTCACCCCTCCACTTT. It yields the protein CASRTSSLGLGLNSPLHF.

DNA for the CDR3: TGTGCCAGCAGCGCATTGGGGAGGGCCCGGGATACGCAGTATTTT. It yields the protein CASSALGRARDTQYF. The genes are TRBV9 and TRBJ2-3, with 7 nucleotides matching TRBD2. The CDR3 has 15 residues. Germline CDR1 reads SGDLS; CDR2 reads YYNGEE. V gave up 3 bases and J gave up 6 bases; unmatched junction bases: 10.

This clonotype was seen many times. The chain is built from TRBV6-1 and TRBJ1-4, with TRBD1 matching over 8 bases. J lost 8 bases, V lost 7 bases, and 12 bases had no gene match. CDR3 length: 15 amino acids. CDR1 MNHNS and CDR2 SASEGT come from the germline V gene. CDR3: CASTSSTGGGEKLFF. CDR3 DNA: TGTGCCAGCACTTCGTCAACAGGGGGGGGGGAAAAACTGTTTTTT.

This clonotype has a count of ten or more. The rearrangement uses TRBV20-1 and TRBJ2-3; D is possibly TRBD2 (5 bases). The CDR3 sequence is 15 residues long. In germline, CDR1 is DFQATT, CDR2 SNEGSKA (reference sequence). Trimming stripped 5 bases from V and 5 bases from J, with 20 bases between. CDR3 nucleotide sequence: TGCAGTGCTCCGCAGGACTCGGCTGTGGGAGATACGCAGTATTTT. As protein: CSAPQDSAVGDTQYF.

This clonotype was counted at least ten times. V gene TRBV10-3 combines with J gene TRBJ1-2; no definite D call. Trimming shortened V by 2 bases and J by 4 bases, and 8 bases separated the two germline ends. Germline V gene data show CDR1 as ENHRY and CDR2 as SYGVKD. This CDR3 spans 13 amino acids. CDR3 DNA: TGTGCCATCAGTGAGCTTCCTGGCTATGGCTACACCTTC. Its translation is CAISELPGYGYTF.

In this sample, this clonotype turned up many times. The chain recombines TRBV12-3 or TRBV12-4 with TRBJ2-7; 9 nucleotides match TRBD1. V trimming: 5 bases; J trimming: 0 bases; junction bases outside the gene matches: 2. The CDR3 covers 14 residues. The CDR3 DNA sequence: TGTGCCAGCAGTGTGGGACAGGGCTCCTACGAGCAGTACTTC. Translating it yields CASSVGQGSYEQYF.

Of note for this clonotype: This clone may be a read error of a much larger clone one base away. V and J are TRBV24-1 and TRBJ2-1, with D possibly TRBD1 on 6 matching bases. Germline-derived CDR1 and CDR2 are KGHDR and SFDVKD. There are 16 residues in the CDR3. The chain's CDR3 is CATNDFQGPGYNEQFF. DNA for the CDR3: TGTGCCACCAATGATTTTCAGGGGCCCGGATACAATGAGCAGTTCTTC.